This passage covers 25 T cell receptor beta chains from one sample sequenced in a study of T-cell reconstitution after alpha-beta-depleted transplantation in children. Unique molecular identifiers were used in preparing the TCRbeta library. One entry per CDR3 protein, called by TCRdb with MiXCR from the PCR reads. In the table there are hundreds of thousands of distinct CDR3 sequences, roughly 13% of which are singletons. Sequences were derived from PBMCs, mostly from graft donor cells, sampled 360 days after TCRalphabeta/CD19-depleted stem cell transplant. These receptor sequences come from a male patient younger than 18 who had a stem cell transplant for acute myeloid leukemia, so the T cells may come from the graft donor.

The J gene is TRBJ2-1, the V gene TRBV20-1; the match to TRBD2 covers 13 bases. This CDR3 spans 15 amino acids. CDR1 is DFQATT and CDR2 is SNEGSKA in the germline V gene (reference sequence). Trimming cost V 2 bases and J 7 bases; bases outside gene matches: 5. As DNA, the CDR3 is TGCAGTGCTAGATCCGGGACTAGCGGGGAGAATGAGCAGTTCTTC. Encoded protein: CSARSGTSGENEQFF.

The rearrangement links TRBV7-2 to TRBJ2-7; TRBD1 matches at 9 bases. Trimming at V came to 4 bases and at J to 3 bases, leaving 7 bases not matched to a gene. The CDR3 runs to 15 residues. CDR1 is SGHTA and CDR2 is FQGNSA in the germline V gene. CDR3 sequence: CASSSSGTGYYEQYF. The CDR3 DNA is TGTGCCAGCAGCTCATCCGGGACAGGGTACTACGAGCAGTACTTC. The complete variable domain, with remaining parts taken from reference TRBV7-2 and TRBJ2-7, reads GAGVSQSPSNKVTEKGKDVELRCDPISGHTALYWYRQSLGQGLEFLIYFQGNSAPDKSGLPSDRFSAERTGGSVSTLTIQRTQQEDSAVYLCASSSSGTGYYEQYFGPGTRLTVT.

This clonotype has a count of ten or more. The J gene is TRBJ2-3, the V gene TRBV20-1, with 12 bases that match TRBD1. With 1 base clipped from V and 2 bases from J, the junction kept 10 bases outside the gene matches. CDR3 length: 18 residues. From germline, CDR1 is DFQATT and CDR2 SNEGSKA (reference sequence). For the CDR3, the DNA is TGCAGTGCTAGAGCCCTGAGGGGACAGGGGGCTGACACAGATACGCAGTATTTT. As protein: CSARALRGQGADTDTQYF.

There are many counts of this clonotype. The V gene is TRBV4-2, the J gene TRBJ2-7; D remains ambiguous. Germline values: CDR1 LGHNA, CDR2 YNFKEQ. With 2 bases removed from V and 7 bases from J, the gap between germline ends came to 18 bases. The CDR3 contains 15 residues. CDR3 residues: CASSQLPKLEAEQYF. The DNA of the CDR3 is TGTGCCAGCAGCCAACTACCTAAGCTCGAAGCGGAGCAGTACTTC.

The rearrangement links TRBV6-5 to TRBJ2-7; D is perhaps TRBD2 (6 bases). This CDR3 is built from 15 residues. With 3 bases removed from V and 3 bases from J, the gap between germline ends came to 15 bases. The germline V gene has CDR1 MNHEY and CDR2 SVGAGI. CDR3 sequence reads: CASSYLANSNYEQYF. In DNA, the CDR3 is TGTGCCAGCAGTTATCTAGCGAACTCAAACTACGAGCAGTACTTC.

This clonotype was seen ten or more times. The chain recombines TRBV21-1 with TRBJ1-5. TRBV21-1 constitutes a pseudogene. The CDR3 runs to 17 residues. CDR3 region: CASSESWRDKSNQPQHF. CDR3 bases: TGTGCCAGCAGCGAGTCCTGGCGAGACAAAAGCAATCAGCCCCAGCATTTT.

The rearrangement links TRBV21-1 to TRBJ2-7; the DNA was not used to check the table's D call, TRBD1. TRBV21-1 is a pseudogene. CDR3 length: 15 residues. The CDR3: CASSKGARQGSEQYF. CDR3 nucleotide sequence: TGTGCCAGCAGCAAAGGGGCGAGACAGGGATCCGAGCAGTACTTC.

This clonotype occurred a few times. The rearrangement joins TRBV14 to TRBJ2-2; 7 bases match TRBD2. The CDR3 covers 21 residues. The V gene's germline CDR1 is SGHDN and CDR2 FVKESK. Unmatched junction bases numbered 20, after V lost 4 bases and J lost 0 bases. The CDR3 DNA reads TGTGCCAGCAGCCCAAGAAGGCCGTTCTGGGGGGAGGGAGCGAACACCGGGGAGCTGTTTTTT. Its translation: CASSPRRPFWGEGANTGELFF.

This clonotype was found many times. The J gene is TRBJ2-7, the V gene TRBV28; tentative D call: TRBD2 (7 bases). This CDR3 is 15 amino acids long. Per the germline V gene, CDR1 is MDHEN and CDR2 is SYDVKM. Trimming stripped 8 bases from V and 6 bases from J, with 23 bases between. The CDR3 protein is CASEPGGGGSGEQYF. The CDR3 region has the DNA TGTGCCAGCGAACCCGGGGGAGGGGGTAGTGGCGAGCAGTACTTC.

The chain is built from TRBV18 and TRBJ1-1; a possible D gene is TRBD1 (6 bases). V lost 6 bases and J 0 bases, leaving 29 bases between the germline ends. CDR3 length: 20 amino acids. The germline V gene encodes CDR1 KGHSH and CDR2 LQKENI. Written as DNA, the CDR3 is TGTGCCAGCTCTCTTCACCGGAGAGGAATTCCAGGGGCGCTGAACACTGAAGCTTTCTTT. Translation gives CASSLHRRGIPGALNTEAFF. The full variable domain, its missing parts supplied by reference TRBV18 and TRBJ1-1, is NAGVMQNPRHLVRRRGQEARLRCSPMKGHSHVYWYRQLPEEGLKFMVYLQKENIIDESGMPKERFSAEFPKEGPSILRIQQVVRGDSAAYFCASSLHRRGIPGALNTEAFFGQGTRLTVV.

In this sample, this clonotype turned up many times. This sequence joins TRBV5-1 and TRBJ2-3; the match to TRBD1 covers 9 bases. The V and J ends lost 4 bases and 4 bases, in that order; junction bases with no gene match: 7. Germline CDR1 and CDR2: SGHRS and YFSETQ. CDR3 length equals 15 residues. The CDR3 nucleotides are TGCGCCAGCAGCGCGGGACAGGGAGGACCAGATACGCAGTATTTT. It yields the protein CASSAGQGGPDTQYF. Full variable domain (remainder filled in from reference TRBV5-1 and TRBJ2-3): KAGVTQTPRYLIKTRGQQVTLSCSPISGHRSVSWYQQTPGQGLQFLFEYFSETQRNKGNFPGRFSGRQFSNSRSEMNVSTLELGDSALYLCASSAGQGGPDTQYFGPGTRLTVL.

This clonotype has just a few counts. This chain links TRBV19 with TRBJ2-2; 11 nucleotides match TRBD2. The CDR3 loop spans 17 amino acids. The V and J ends lost 7 bases and 7 bases, in that order; junction bases with no gene match: 14. Germline CDR1 and CDR2: LNHDA and SQIVND (reference sequence). CDR3 sequence reads: CASKDLLAGVRSGELFF. CDR3 bases: TGTGCCAGTAAAGATCTACTAGCGGGAGTACGTAGCGGGGAGCTGTTTTTT.

This clonotype was recorded at least ten times. The J gene is TRBJ1-5, the V gene TRBV18; 8 positions agree with TRBD1. CDR3 length: 16 amino acids. Germline CDR1 KGHSH, CDR2 LQKENI. V trimming: 1 base; J trimming: 7 bases; junction bases outside the gene matches: 9. The CDR3 loop reads CASSPLMDRERQPQHF. The CDR3 DNA follows: TGTGCCAGCTCACCACTCATGGACAGGGAACGGCAGCCCCAGCATTTT.

V gene TRBV12-3 or TRBV12-4 combines with J gene TRBJ1-1; the match to TRBD1 covers 9 bases. V shed 4 bases, J shed 4 bases, and the junction held 7 bases outside the gene matches. This CDR3 has 15 amino acids. The chain's CDR3 is CASSSALTGGTEAFF. In nucleotides, the CDR3 is TGTGCCAGCAGTTCCGCCCTGACAGGGGGCACTGAAGCTTTCTTT.

This chain uses TRBV10-3 with TRBJ2-5; the match to TRBD2 covers 15 bases. This CDR3 is 16 amino acids long. V was pared by 0 bases and J by 4 bases, with 0 bases of the junction left unmatched. Germline V CDR1 and CDR2: ENHRY, SYGVKD. DNA of the CDR3: TGTGCCATCAGTGAGTCGGGACTAGCGGGAGGAGAGACCCAGTACTTC. The encoded protein is CAISESGLAGGETQYF.

The table lists this clonotype with a few counts. V usage is TRBV20-1 and J usage is TRBJ2-7; D not certain. V shed 3 bases and J shed 4 bases, with 10 bases lying between them. The length of the CDR3 is 12 residues. CDR1 and CDR2 (germline): DFQATT, SNEGSKA (reference sequence). CDR3 nucleotides: TGCAGTGCTAGCGGCCAACGTTACGAGCAGTACTTC. As protein: CSASGQRYEQYF.

This clonotype was detected many times. The J gene is TRBJ2-1, the V gene TRBV20-1, with 12 bases aligning to TRBD2. Looked up from germline, CDR1 is DFQATT and CDR2 is SNEGSKA (reference sequence). V lost 6 bases to trimming and J lost 3 bases; unmatched junction nucleotides: 3. This CDR3 has 14 residues. The CDR3, as DNA: TGCAGTGCCCGACTAGCGGGAGTCTACAATGAGCAGTTCTTC. It translates to CSARLAGVYNEQFF.

This clonotype has a handful of counts. The gene calls are TRBV20-1 and TRBJ2-1; possibly TRBD2 for D (5 bases). V lost 7 bases, J lost 0 bases, and 13 bases lay in between. Germline CDR1 DFQATT, CDR2 SNEGSKA (reference sequence). The CDR3 has 14 amino acids. CDR3 sequence (DNA): TGCAGTGTTTACGAGCGGAACTCCTACAATGAGCAGTTCTTC. Amino acid sequence: CSVYERNSYNEQFF.

This chain uses TRBV29-1 with TRBJ2-1, with 8 bases aligning to TRBD2. In germline, CDR1 is SQVTM, CDR2 ANQGSEA. Trimming removed 8 bases from V and 3 bases from J; junction bases left unmatched: 15. This CDR3 is 16 amino acids long. This CDR3 is CSPRLLREGHYNEQFF. CDR3 sequence (DNA): TGCAGCCCCCGCTTACTTCGGGAGGGCCACTACAATGAGCAGTTCTTC.

The J gene is TRBJ2-1, the V gene TRBV7-3; 8 bases agree with TRBD2. This CDR3 is 14 amino acids long. After removal of 4 bases from V and 7 bases from J, the junction contained 6 bases not matched to a gene. CDR1 is SGHTA, CDR2 FQGTGA, per germline. CDR3 in DNA: TGTGCCAGCAGCTCGCCGGGAGGGCGGAATGAGCAGTTCTTC. This encodes CASSSPGGRNEQFF.

This clonotype was counted only a few times. The rearrangement links TRBV27 to TRBJ2-5, with TRBD2 matching over 9 bases. Unmatched junction bases numbered 15, after V lost 5 bases and J lost 5 bases. The CDR3 is 17 residues long. Germline V lookup: CDR1 MNHEY, CDR2 SMNVEV (reference sequence). CDR3 amino acids: CASSDRSLREGRETQYF. CDR3 bases: TGTGCCAGCAGTGACAGATCATTGCGGGAGGGAAGGGAGACCCAGTACTTC.

The V gene is TRBV6-2 or TRBV6-3, the J gene TRBJ2-1; no firm D call. The CDR3 has 13 amino acids. The germline gives CDR1 MNHEY, CDR2 SVGEGT. V was shortened by 6 bases and J by 8 bases, with 14 bases between the two germline ends. The CDR3 DNA is TGTGCCAGCAGCCTACTCCTCAGCGATGAGCAGTTCTTC. Protein product: CASSLLLSDEQFF.

J is TRBJ2-1 and V is TRBV5-1; D unresolved. Trimming pared 2 bases from V and 10 bases from J, leaving 10 bases between. The V gene's germline CDR1 is SGHRS and CDR2 YFSETQ. The CDR3 runs to 12 residues. For the CDR3, the DNA is TGCGCCAGCAGCTTCCCTGGGTGGGAGCAGTTCTTC. Protein product: CASSFPGWEQFF.

This clonotype was observed a single time. V gene TRBV15 combines with J gene TRBJ2-6, with a weak D call TRBD1 (6 bases). The V and J ends lost 1 base and 0 bases respectively, with 7 bases between them. The CDR3 extends over 16 amino acids. Germline CDR1 LNHNV, CDR2 YYDKDF (reference sequence). CDR3 coding DNA: TGTGCCACCAGCAGAGGAGGGGGCTCTGGGGCCAACGTCCTGACTTTC. Translated, it gives CATSRGGGSGANVLTF. Full variable domain (outside the CDR3, taken from reference TRBV15 and TRBJ2-6): DAMVIQNPRYQVTQFGKPVTLSCSQTLNHNVMYWYQQKSSQAPKLLFHYYDKDFNNEADTPDNFQSRRPNTSFCFLDIRSPGLGDTAMYLCATSRGGGSGANVLTFGAGSRLTVL.

This rearrangement joins TRBV4-3 to TRBJ2-2; possibly TRBD2 for D (5 bases). Germline V lookup: CDR1 LGHNA, CDR2 YSLEER. Trimming took off 3 bases at V and 4 bases at J, with 18 bases between the two ends. The length of the CDR3 is 17 residues. CDR3 residues: CASSHPPGKQFTGELFF. For the CDR3, the DNA is TGCGCCAGCAGCCACCCCCCCGGGAAGCAGTTCACCGGGGAGCTGTTTTTT.